This T cell receptor beta chain was observed in a study of persistence of HIV-infected CD4 T cells. Study at large: Isolated cells were CMV- and HIV-1 Gag-responding CD4+ T cells. Median time on suppressive ART was over six years.

The table lists this clone with a few counts. As yet, its antigen is unknown. Germline lookup yields CDR1 SGHTA and CDR2 FQGTGA. Trimming cost V 8 bases and J 6 bases; bases outside gene matches: 8. The length of the CDR3 is 14 residues. Sequencing used immunoSEQ version 4 in survey mode. TCRdb's table, derived via immunoSEQ multiplex PCR, lists solely in-frame clones and lacks some. Of about 36,000 clones in the sample, around 85% were seen once. The stimulus was an HIV-1 Gag 15-mer peptide pool, 0.9 to 1 ug/peptide/mL. CD40L/CD69 double-negative CD45RO-high memory CD4+ T cells were collected. Inclusion required CMV-positive serology and CD4+ counts above 400 cells/uL. Before stimulation, PBMCs underwent CD8+ T cell depletion.

Sequences were derived from cultured CD4+ T cells from PBMCs, sampled from a patient who received antiretroviral therapy. This TCR derives from an adult with HIV. The donor label of this sample is uncertain. The chain carries TRBV7-3 and TRBJ2-1, with TRBD1 identical over 9 bases. This chain's CDR3 is CASGYRGLVNEQFF. The CDR3, as DNA: TGTGCCAGCGGCTACAGGGGGCTGGTCAATGAGCAGTTCTTC.